Presented here are 4 T cell receptor beta chains from one specimen sequenced in a study of blood T cell repertoires in COVID-19. Repertoires were generated with immunoSEQ multiplex PCR, while TCRdb's copy carries only in-frame clones and drops some. The table shows some 140,000 clones, with roughly nine tenths occurring only once. The source material was peripheral blood. Receptors were obtained from a man aged 50 to 59 with acute or convalescent COVID-19.

The genes are TRBV20-1 and TRBJ2-1; possible D gene TRBD2, 6 bases. This CDR3 region has 11 residues. Germline assignment: CDR1 DFQATT and CDR2 SNEGSKA (reference sequence). The V gene lost 8 bases and the J gene lost 8 bases, with 13 bases spanning the gap. CDR3 DNA sequence: TGCAGTTCTCGGGACTTCGATGAGCAGTTCTTC. It codes for CSSRDFDEQFF.

The rearrangement joins TRBV15 to TRBJ2-3; 14 bases are a match to TRBD2. Germline assignment: CDR1 LNHNV and CDR2 YYDKDF (reference sequence). V lost 2 bases and J lost 4; bases outside the gene matches: 5. CDR3 length: 17 residues. The CDR3 coding sequence is TGTGCCACCAGCAGAAAGGGGACTAGCGGGAGCGCAGATACGCAGTATTTT. Its translation is CATSRKGTSGSADTQYF. Combining the CDR3 with reference TRBV15 and TRBJ2-3 gives the whole variable domain DAMVIQNPRYQVTQFGKPVTLSCSQTLNHNVMYWYQQKSSQAPKLLFHYYDKDFNNEADTPDNFQSRRPNTSFCFLDIRSPGLGDTAMYLCATSRKGTSGSADTQYFGPGTRLTVL.

The rearrangement uses TRBV11-2 and TRBJ2-5, with 12 bases aligning to TRBD2. This CDR3 region has 16 residues. Germline-derived CDR1 and CDR2 are SGHAT and FQNNGV. The V segment lost 3 bases and the J segment 2 bases; nucleotides outside the gene matches: 4. The CDR3 DNA reads as TGTGCCAGCAGCTTCCTAGCGGGGGGGCGTCAAGAGACCCAGTACTTC. Translation: CASSFLAGGRQETQYF.

The V and J genes are TRBV5-4 and TRBJ1-2, with a possible D match to TRBD1 (6 bases). V was clipped by 2 bases and J by 7 bases, with 12 bases between them. The germline CDR1 and CDR2 sequences are SGHNT and YYREEE (reference sequence). The CDR3 sequence is 13 residues long. The DNA for the CDR3 is TGTGCCAGCAGCTTCAGGGGAGCGACTGGCTACACCTTC. Amino acid sequence: CASSFRGATGYTF.